A single TCR beta chain is shown here with its context. This sample stems from a study of blood T cell repertoires in COVID-19. The germline V gene encodes CDR1 ENHRY and CDR2 SYGVKD. This CDR3 has 13 residues. The V and J ends lost 6 bases and 0 bases respectively, with 8 bases between them. Sequencing used immunoSEQ multiplex PCR; TCRdb keeps in-frame clones, though not all of them. The sample holds about 400,000 clones, about 87% seen once. The sequence was collected from a woman between 45 and 60 years old who had recovered from COVID-19. This sequence joins TRBV10-3 and TRBJ1-1, with D unresolved. The sample consisted of PBMCs or T cells enriched from blood (not recorded which). CDR3 loop: CAIRPELNTEAFF. CDR3 coding DNA: TGTGCCATCAGACCGGAGCTGAACACTGAAGCTTTCTTT.